Listed below are T cell receptor beta chains from one sample, sequenced in a study of T cells in Graves' hyperthyroidism and ophthalmopathy. TCRdb itself ran the multiplex PCR reads through MiXCR, one entry per CDR3 protein. The profile covers under 400,000 distinct CDR3 sequences, with roughly an eighth appearing a single time and 9.2% taken by the ten largest. The sample comprised blood. These receptors came from a woman aged 18 to 35 with Graves' hyperthyroidism. CDR3s include the opening cysteine and the closing phenylalanine or tryptophan. The D gene is left open where the match is weak. Expanded clones are given a class, and other clones once, few, many or no size at all.

v_gene,d_gene,j_gene,abundance,CDR3aa,CDR3nt
TRBV7-9,-,TRBJ1-1,-,CASSLDVTVRAFF,TGTGCCAGCAGCTTAGACGTGACAGTGAGAGCTTTCTTT
TRBV28,-,TRBJ2-7,-,CASNGASYEQYF,TGTGCCAGCAACGGGGCCTCCTACGAGCAGTACTTC
TRBV29-1,-,TRBJ2-1,-,CSVDGLSSYNEQFF,TGCAGCGTTGATGGCTTGAGCTCCTACAATGAGCAGTTCTTC
TRBV6-1,-,TRBJ1-6,few,CASSPTLSSYNSPLHF,TGTGCCAGCAGTCCTACCCTTAGCTCCTATAATTCACCCCTCCACTTT
TRBV5-1,-,TRBJ1-4,few,CASSRGGFPPNEEKLFF,TGCGCCAGCAGCAGGGGGGGGTTTCCCCCGAATGAAGAAAAACTGTTTTTT
TRBV2,-,TRBJ2-1,many,CASSDGQAEGEQFF,TGTGCCAGCAGTGACGGCCAAGCGGAGGGTGAGCAGTTCTTC
TRBV9,TRBD1,TRBJ2-5,many,CASSVEGDSQETQYF,TGTGCCAGCAGCGTAGAGGGGGACAGCCAAGAGACCCAGTACTTC
TRBV7-3,TRBD2,TRBJ2-3,many,CASSQWEGLAGPDTQYF,TGTGCCAGCAGCCAATGGGAGGGACTAGCGGGGCCAGATACGCAGTATTTT
TRBV9,-,TRBJ1-3,few,CASSGEQGNTIYF,TGTGCCAGCAGCGGGGAACAGGGAAACACCATATATTTT
TRBV5-6,TRBD1,TRBJ2-7,-,CASSLWGTGPYEQYF,TGTGCCAGCAGCTTGTGGGGGACAGGGCCCTACGAGCAGTACTTC
TRBV28,-,TRBJ1-3,few,CASSLYGNTIYF,TGTGCCAGCAGTTTATATGGAAACACCATATATTTT
TRBV6-2/TRBV6-3,-,TRBJ1-6,-,CASSLWNSPLHF,TGTGCCAGCAGTTTATGGAATTCACCCCTCCACTTT